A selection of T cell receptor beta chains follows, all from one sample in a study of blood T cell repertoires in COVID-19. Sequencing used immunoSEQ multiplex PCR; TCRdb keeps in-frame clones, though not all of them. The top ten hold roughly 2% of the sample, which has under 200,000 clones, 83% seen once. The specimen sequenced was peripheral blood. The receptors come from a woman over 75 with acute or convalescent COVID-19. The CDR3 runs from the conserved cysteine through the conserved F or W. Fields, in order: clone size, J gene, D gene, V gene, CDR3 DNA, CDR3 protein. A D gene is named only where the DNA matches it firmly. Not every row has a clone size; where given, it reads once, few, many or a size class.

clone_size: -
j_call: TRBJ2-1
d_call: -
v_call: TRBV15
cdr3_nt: TGTGCCACCAGAGGGGCCGGGCCGGACTACAATGAGCAGTTCTTC
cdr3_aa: CATRGAGPDYNEQFF

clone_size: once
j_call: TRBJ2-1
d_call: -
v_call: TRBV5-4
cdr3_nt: TGTGCCAGCAGCTTGGCCAGGGGGGCCTACAATGAGCAGTTCTTC
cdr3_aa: CASSLARGAYNEQFF

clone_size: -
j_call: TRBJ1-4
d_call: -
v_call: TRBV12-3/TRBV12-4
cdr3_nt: TGTGCCAGCAGTATCCGGAATGAAAAACTGTTTTTT
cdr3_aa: CASSIRNEKLFF

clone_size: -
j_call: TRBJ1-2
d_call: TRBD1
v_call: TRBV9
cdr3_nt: TGTGCCAGCAGCGTTTCGGACAGGGGCCTTTATGGCTACACCTTC
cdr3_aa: CASSVSDRGLYGYTF

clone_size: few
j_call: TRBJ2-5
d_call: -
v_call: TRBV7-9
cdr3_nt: TGTGCCAGCAGCTTCGAGACTAGAGAGACCCAGTACTTC
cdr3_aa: CASSFETRETQYF

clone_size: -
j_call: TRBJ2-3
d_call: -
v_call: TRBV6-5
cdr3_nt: TGTGCCAGCAGTTACTCGATCCAGGGGACGACAGATACGCAGTATTTT
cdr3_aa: CASSYSIQGTTDTQYF

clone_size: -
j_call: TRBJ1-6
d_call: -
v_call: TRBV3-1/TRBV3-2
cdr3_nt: TGTGCCAGCAGCCAGGGGCCGGACCTCTATAATTCACCCCTCCACTTT
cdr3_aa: CASSQGPDLYNSPLHF

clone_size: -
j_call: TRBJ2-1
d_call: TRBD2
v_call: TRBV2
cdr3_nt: TGTGCCAGCAGTGTTGGGACTAGTAGATACAATGAGCAGTTCTTC
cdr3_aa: CASSVGTSRYNEQFF

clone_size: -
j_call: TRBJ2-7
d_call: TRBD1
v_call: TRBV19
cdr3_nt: TGCGCTCCTAGGGACAGCACCTCCTACGAGCAGTACTTC
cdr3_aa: CAPRDSTSYEQYF

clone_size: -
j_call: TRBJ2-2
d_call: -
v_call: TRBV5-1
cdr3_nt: TGCGCCAGCAGCTTACAACAGGGAAACACCGGGGAGCTGTTTTTT
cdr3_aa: CASSLQQGNTGELFF

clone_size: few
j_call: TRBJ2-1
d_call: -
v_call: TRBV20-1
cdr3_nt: TGCAGTGTTGCTAGCGAGTTTGAGCAGTTCTTC
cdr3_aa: CSVASEFEQFF

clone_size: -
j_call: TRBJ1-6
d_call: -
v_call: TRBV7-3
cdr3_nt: TGTGCCAGCATCGAGGGTGGGAGCTCCTATAATTCACCCCTCCACTTT
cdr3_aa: CASIEGGSSYNSPLHF

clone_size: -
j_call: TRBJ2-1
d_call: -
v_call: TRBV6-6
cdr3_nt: TGTGCCAGCAGTTCGACTCCTCCTACGGGTGAGCAGTTCTTC
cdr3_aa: CASSSTPPTGEQFF

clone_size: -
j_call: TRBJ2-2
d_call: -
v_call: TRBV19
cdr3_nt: TGTGCCAGTAGACACCCCCCCGGGGAGCTGTTTTTT
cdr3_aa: CASRHPPGELFF

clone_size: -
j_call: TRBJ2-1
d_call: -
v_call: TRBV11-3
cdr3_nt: TGTGCCAGCAGCTTATTCAGGGGGGCAAATGAGCAGTTCTTC
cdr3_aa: CASSLFRGANEQFF